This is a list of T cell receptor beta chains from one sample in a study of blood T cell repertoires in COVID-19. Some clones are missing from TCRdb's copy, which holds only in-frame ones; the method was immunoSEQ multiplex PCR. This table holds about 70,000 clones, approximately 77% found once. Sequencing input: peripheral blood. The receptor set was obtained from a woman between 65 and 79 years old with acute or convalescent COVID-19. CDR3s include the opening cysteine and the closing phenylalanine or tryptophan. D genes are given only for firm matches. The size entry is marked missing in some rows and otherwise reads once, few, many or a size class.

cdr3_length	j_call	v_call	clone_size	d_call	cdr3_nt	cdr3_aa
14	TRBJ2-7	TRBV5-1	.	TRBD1	TGCGCCAGCAGCTTGTCAGGGGGCGACCACGAGCAGTACTTC	CASSLSGGDHEQYF
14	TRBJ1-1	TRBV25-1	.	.	TGTGCCAGCAGTTTTGGGGGGGGGAACACTGAAGCTTTCTTT	CASSFGGGNTEAFF
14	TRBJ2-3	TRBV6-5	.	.	TGTGCCAGCATGAGGCGTTCTAGCACAGATACGCAGTATTTT	CASMRRSSTDTQYF
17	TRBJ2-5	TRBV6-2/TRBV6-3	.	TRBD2	TGTGCCAGCAGTTCCTACGGGCTAGCGGGCTACCAAGAGACCCAGTACTTC	CASSSYGLAGYQETQYF
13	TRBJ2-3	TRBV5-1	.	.	TGCGCCAGCAGCTTCCTCGGCACAGATACGCAGTATTTT	CASSFLGTDTQYF
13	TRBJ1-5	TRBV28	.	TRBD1	TGTGCCAGCATCCGGGACAGGAATCAGCCCCAGCATTTT	CASIRDRNQPQHF
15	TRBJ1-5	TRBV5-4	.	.	TGTGCCAGCAGCTCTGGAGGGGATGGCAATCAGCCCCAGCATTTT	CASSSGGDGNQPQHF
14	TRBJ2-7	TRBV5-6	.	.	TGTGCCAGCAGCTCGACAAGACAGACCTACGAGCAGTACTTC	CASSSTRQTYEQYF
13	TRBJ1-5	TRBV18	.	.	TGTGCCAGCTCACGTCTCGGAGATCAGCCCCAGCATTTT	CASSRLGDQPQHF
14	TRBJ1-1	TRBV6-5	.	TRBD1	TGTGCCAGCAGACGCAACAGGGGTTTGCCTGAAGCTTTCTTT	CASRRNRGLPEAFF
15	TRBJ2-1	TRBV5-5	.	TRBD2	TGTGCCAGCAGCTTATGGTTAGCGGGCTACAATGAGCAGTTCTTC	CASSLWLAGYNEQFF
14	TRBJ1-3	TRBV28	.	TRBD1	TGTGCCAGCGGGAGAGGGGGCACTGGAAACACCATATATTTT	CASGRGGTGNTIYF
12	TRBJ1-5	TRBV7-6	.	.	TGTGCCAGCGGGTCAGGGGATCAGCCCCAGCATTTT	CASGSGDQPQHF
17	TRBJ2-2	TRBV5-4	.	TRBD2	TGTGCCAGCAGCGCTGGACTAGCGGGGGGGAACACCGGGGAGCTGTTTTTT	CASSAGLAGGNTGELFF
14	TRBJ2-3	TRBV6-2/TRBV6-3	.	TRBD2	TGTGCCAGCAGTGCCGGGACTAGCATTGGTACGCAGTATTTT	CASSAGTSIGTQYF
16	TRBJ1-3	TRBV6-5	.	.	TGTGCCAGCAGTTCCCCGGCAGGTGGTTCTGGAAACACCATATATTTT	CASSSPAGGSGNTIYF
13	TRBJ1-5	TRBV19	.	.	TGTGCCAGTAGCAAAAATAGCAATCAGCCCCAGCATTTT	CASSKNSNQPQHF
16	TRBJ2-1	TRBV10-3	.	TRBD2	TGTGCCATCAGTGAACTAGCGGGCTACTCCTACAATGAGCAGTTCTTC	CAISELAGYSYNEQFF
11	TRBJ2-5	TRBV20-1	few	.	TGCAGCGGGGAAACGGGAAAGACCCAGTACTTC	CSGETGKTQYF
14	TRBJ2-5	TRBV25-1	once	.	TGTGCCAGCAGTGCTACAGGGATTGCGGAGACCCAGTACTTC	CASSATGIAETQYF
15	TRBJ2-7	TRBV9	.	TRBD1	TGTGCCAGCAGCGTTCAAGGACAGGGGGCGCGTGAGCAGTACTTC	CASSVQGQGAREQYF
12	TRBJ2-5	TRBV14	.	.	TGTGCCAGCAGCCAAGAATCGGAGACCCAGTACTTC	CASSQESETQYF
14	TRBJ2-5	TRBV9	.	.	TGTGCCAGCAGCGTAGGGACAGTCCAAGAGACCCAGTACTTC	CASSVGTVQETQYF
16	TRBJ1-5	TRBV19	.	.	TGTGCCAGTAGTACGCACTACAGGAATAGCAATCAGCCCCAGCATTTT	CASSTHYRNSNQPQHF
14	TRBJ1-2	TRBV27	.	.	TGTGCCAGCAGTCCGACGAGGATTAACTATGGCTACACCTTC	CASSPTRINYGYTF
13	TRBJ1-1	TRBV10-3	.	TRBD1	TGTGCCATAGGACAGGGGGGGAACACTGAAGCTTTCTTT	CAIGQGGNTEAFF
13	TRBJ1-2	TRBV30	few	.	TGTGCCTGGAGTGTAGAACAAAGCTATGGCTACACCTTC	CAWSVEQSYGYTF
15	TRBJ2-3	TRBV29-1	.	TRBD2	TGCACGATTTGGGAGGCTAGCGGGAGCTCAGATACGCAGTATTTT	CTIWEASGSSDTQYF
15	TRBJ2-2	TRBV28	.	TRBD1	TGTGCCAGCAGGGCCTGGACAGGGGGTGACGGGGAGCTGTTTTTT	CASRAWTGGDGELFF
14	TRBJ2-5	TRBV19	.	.	TGTGCCAGTAGTCTACAGGTAAACCAAGAGACCCAGTACTTC	CASSLQVNQETQYF
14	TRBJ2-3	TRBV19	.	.	TGTGCCAGTAGCACCAGGGCGGCGGCAGATACGCAGTATTTT	CASSTRAAADTQYF
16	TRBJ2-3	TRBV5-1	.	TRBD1	TGCGCCAGCAGCTTGACCGGACAGGGGGCGAGAGATACGCAGTATTTT	CASSLTGQGARDTQYF
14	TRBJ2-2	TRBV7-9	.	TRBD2	TGTGCCAGCGTGTTGGCGGGAGAAGCCGGGGAGCTGTTTTTT	CASVLAGEAGELFF
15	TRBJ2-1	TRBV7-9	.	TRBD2	TGTGCCAGCAGCTCTCAGCGGGAGCGTCTTATTGAGCAGTTCTTC	CASSSQRERLIEQFF
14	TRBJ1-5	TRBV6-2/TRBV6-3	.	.	TGTGCCAGCAGTTTCGGACATCTGGATCAGCCCCAGCATTTT	CASSFGHLDQPQHF
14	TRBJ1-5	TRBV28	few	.	TGTGCCAGCACTCGCAGTCCTTTATCCCAGCCCCAGCATTTT	CASTRSPLSQPQHF
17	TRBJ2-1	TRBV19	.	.	TGTGCCAGTAGTATAGGGGGCTCCGGGACTCCCTACAATGAGCAGTTCTTC	CASSIGGSGTPYNEQFF
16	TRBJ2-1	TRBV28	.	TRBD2	TGTGCCAGCAGTTTACCGGGACTAGCGCCGTACAATACGCAGTTCTTC	CASSLPGLAPYNTQFF
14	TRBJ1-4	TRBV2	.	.	TGTGCCAGCCATGCGACAGCAACTAATGAAAAACTGTTTTTT	CASHATATNEKLFF
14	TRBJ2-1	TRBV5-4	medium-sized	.	TGTGCCAGCAATCCCCAGCGGCTAAACAATGAGCAGTTCTTC	CASNPQRLNNEQFF
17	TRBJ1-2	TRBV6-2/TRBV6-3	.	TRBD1	TGTGCCAGCAGTTACTCGACAGGGATGAATAATAACTATGGCTACACCTTC	CASSYSTGMNNNYGYTF
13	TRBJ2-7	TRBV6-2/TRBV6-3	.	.	TGTGCCAGCAGTTACTTTTCGGGAGCCGAGCAGTACTTC	CASSYFSGAEQYF
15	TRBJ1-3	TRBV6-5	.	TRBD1	TGTGCCAGCACTACGACAGGGGGGACTGGAAACACCATATATTTT	CASTTTGGTGNTIYF
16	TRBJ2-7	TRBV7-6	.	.	TGTGCCAGCAGCCTCCTGGCTAGCGCTAGTTTGGGGGAGCAGTACTTC	CASSLLASASLGEQYF
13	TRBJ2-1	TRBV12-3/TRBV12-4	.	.	TGTGCCAGCAGCTACTCGAGGGAGGATGAGCAGTTCTTC	CASSYSREDEQFF
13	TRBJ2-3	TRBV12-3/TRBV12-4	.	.	TGTGCCAGCAGTCGTAGCGGAACAGATACGCAGTATTTT	CASSRSGTDTQYF
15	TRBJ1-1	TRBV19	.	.	TGTGCCAGTAGAACTCGTCGGGAAATTAACACTGAAGCTTTCTTT	CASRTRREINTEAFF
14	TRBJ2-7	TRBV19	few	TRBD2	TGTGCCAGTAGTATAGCGGGAGGGTTCGACGAGCAGTACTTC	CASSIAGGFDEQYF
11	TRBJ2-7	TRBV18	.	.	TGTGCCAGCTCCGCCGAGTACGAGCAGTACTTC	CASSAEYEQYF
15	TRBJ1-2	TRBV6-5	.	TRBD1	TGTGCCAGCACCCTACTGGGGACAGGGAGCGATGGCTACACCTTC	CASTLLGTGSDGYTF
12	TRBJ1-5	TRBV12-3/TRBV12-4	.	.	TGTGCCAGCAGCCCAACAGATCAGCCCCAGCATTTT	CASSPTDQPQHF
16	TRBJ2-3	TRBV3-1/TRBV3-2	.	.	TGTGCCAGCAGCCAAGATCTTGGGCCCCTCACAGATACGCAGTATTTT	CASSQDLGPLTDTQYF
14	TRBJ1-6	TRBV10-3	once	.	TGTGCCATCGGACCGGACAGATATAATTCACCCCTCCACTTT	CAIGPDRYNSPLHF
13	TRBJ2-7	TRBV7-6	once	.	TGTGCCAGCAGCTCTCAGGGTACCGGAGAGCAGTACTTC	CASSSQGTGEQYF
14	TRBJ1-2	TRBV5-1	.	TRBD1	TGCGCCAGCAGCTGGGACAGGGGGCGCTATGGCTACACCTTC	CASSWDRGRYGYTF
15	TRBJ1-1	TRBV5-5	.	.	TGTGCCAGCAGCTTGGGTCTGCTGGGGCTCACTGAAGCTTTCTTT	CASSLGLLGLTEAFF
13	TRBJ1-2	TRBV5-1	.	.	TGCGCCAGCAGCTTAGGACAAGGCTTTGGCTACACCTTC	CASSLGQGFGYTF